This TCR beta chain was documented in a study of blood T cells in healthy people across ages. Overall study results and limits: Lack of knowledge of donor CMV status possibly confounded expanded clonotype changes.

CDR1 is SQVTM and CDR2 is ANQGSEA in the germline V gene. CDR3 size: 14 residues. V trimming: 6 bases; J trimming: 2 bases; junction bases outside the gene matches: 8. This clonotype showed up many times. Its target is not known. Through a sample-barcoded 5' primer and a J-beta primer mix, a second PCR was run for about 7 to 12 cycles. Sequencing yielded, for each sample, at least 3 million paired-end reads carrying CDR3. MiXCR was run by TCRdb on the 5' RACE reads, yielding one entry per CDR3 protein. The sample shows about a million distinct CDR3 sequences, roughly 50% of them seen only once. The chain recombines TRBV29-1 with TRBJ2-7; 9 nucleotides match TRBD1. The TCR originated in a woman in her sixties in good health. The material sequenced was blood. The CDR3 coding sequence is TGCAGCGTCCGCCTACAGGGGGCCCCCTACGAGCAGTACTTC. It translates to CSVRLQGAPYEQYF.